The T cell receptor (beta chain) described here comes from a study of T cell responses to AZD1222 COVID-19 vaccine. General study points: Repertoires were obtained solely post-peak T cell response. Spike as a whole was targeted by vaccine-associated CD4 TCRs, dominant at 160-218 and 743-854.

Worth noting for this clone: As yet, its antigen is unknown.

The protocol was immunoSEQ multiplex PCR, while the TCRdb copy is restricted to in-frame clones and leaves out a portion. The sample holds about 150,000 clones, 86% seen once. Here the sequenced sample was peripheral blood, taken on day 0 of MenACWY control vaccination. The sequence derives from an adult in good health.

The DNA of the CDR3 is TGTGCCAGCAGCCAGAATTGGGACAGGGTCTACGAGCAGTACTTC. It specifies CASSQNWDRVYEQYF. The chain combines TRBV21-1 with TRBJ2-7; TRBD1 is taken as the D call from the table, unchecked against the DNA. TRBV21-1 is deemed a pseudogene. The CDR3 contains 15 residues.